The 16 T cell receptor beta chains below come from one sample, sequenced in a study of Ad26.COV2.S vaccination and SARS-CoV-2 variants. The data were produced by immunoSEQ multiplex PCR, yet TCRdb's version contains in-frame clones alone and is incomplete. The table has under 400,000 clones, around 87% seen once; the top ten hold around 3.6%. Treatment in this sample: over 15 received Ad26.COV2.S at low or high dose, single or two shots; about five received placebo; per-sample allocation not given. Samples came from day 63 after the first vaccine or placebo injection. This sample comprised peripheral blood, obtained in a trial of Ad26.COV2.S vaccine versus placebo. The receptors derive from a person aged 18-65 years who received the Ad26.COV2.S COVID-19 vaccine or a placebo.

The chain is built from TRBV27 and TRBJ1-5; D is unresolved. The CDR3 spans 13 residues. CDR1 is MNHEY, CDR2 SMNVEV, per germline (reference sequence). The V and J ends lost 5 bases and 8 bases respectively, with 13 bases between them. CDR3 nucleotides: TGTGCCAGCAGTCCTCGGACCGGGGAGCCCCAGCATTTT. It yields the protein CASSPRTGEPQHF.

The chain uses TRBV14 and TRBJ1-1, with D unresolved. CDR1 SGHDN and CDR2 FVKESK come from the germline V gene. Trimming stripped 1 base from V and 2 bases from J, with 5 bases between. This CDR3 spans 13 amino acids. The CDR3 region has the DNA TGTGCCAGCAGCCAAGTGATTAACACTGAAGCTTTCTTT. Its translation: CASSQVINTEAFF.

This clone was found a few times. This rearrangement joins TRBV5-1 to TRBJ2-3; TRBD2 might be the D (5 bases). CDR3 length equals 16 residues. Trimming pared 4 bases from V and 1 base from J, leaving 16 bases between. CDR1 and CDR2 (germline): SGHRS, YFSETQ. The CDR3 region is CASSDTRRGGTDTQYF. The CDR3 DNA is TGCGCCAGCAGCGATACTAGGCGTGGGGGCACAGATACGCAGTATTTT.

This clone was counted only a few times. The gene calls are TRBV30 and TRBJ1-6; the match to TRBD1 covers 11 bases. Trimming removed 1 base from V and 9 bases from J; junction bases left unmatched: 2. In germline, CDR1 is GTSNPN, CDR2 SVGIG (reference sequence). The CDR3 totals 14 residues. The CDR3, as DNA: TGTGCCTGGAGTGCCGGGACAGGGGGTTCACCCCTCCACTTT. It yields the protein CAWSAGTGGSPLHF.

V and J are TRBV7-3 and TRBJ1-4; D might be TRBD1 (5 bases). The V end lost 3 bases, the J end lost 8 bases, and 10 bases lay between the germline ends. The CDR3 is 13 residues long. CDR1 SGHTA and CDR2 FQGTGA come from the germline V gene. CDR3 in amino acids: CASSFVAGEKLFF. The DNA of the CDR3 is TGTGCCAGCAGCTTTGTGGCAGGGGAAAAACTGTTTTTT.

This clone has a single count. The CDR3 here is CASSYGRNTGELFF. The CDR3 DNA reads TGTGCCAGCAGTTACGGGAGGAACACCGGGGAGCTGTTTTTT. The rearrangement links TRBV6-5 to TRBJ2-2; a possible D gene is TRBD2 (5 bases). Trimming took 2 bases from V and 1 from J, leaving 5 bases between them. Per germline, CDR1 MNHEY and CDR2 SVGAGI. The CDR3 runs 14 residues.

Concerning this clone: Additional DNA sequences in this sample encode the identical CDR3. The chain employs TRBV12-3 or TRBV12-4 and TRBJ2-2; 7 nucleotides line up with TRBD1. CDR3 size: 13 residues. Trimming cost V 8 bases and J 5 bases; bases outside gene matches: 5. This chain's CDR3 is CASSLTGTGELFF. The CDR3 coding sequence is TGTGCCAGCTCCCTGACAGGGACCGGGGAGCTGTTTTTT.

This clone was picked up a small number of times. The V gene is TRBV18, the J gene TRBJ1-5; weak D call: TRBD1 (5 bases). Trimming left V 3 bases short and J 1 base short, with 13 bases between. The V gene's germline CDR1 is KGHSH and CDR2 LQKENI. This CDR3 contains 16 residues. The CDR3 nucleotides are TGTGCCAGCTCACCTCCCCTGGGGCAGAGCAATCAGCCCCAGCATTTT. Translation gives CASSPPLGQSNQPQHF.

The chain combines TRBV6-6 with TRBJ2-7; perhaps TRBD2 as D (6 bases). V was trimmed by 9 bases and J by 6 bases, leaving 15 bases between them. From germline, CDR1 is MNHNY and CDR2 SVGAGI (reference sequence). This CDR3 contains 12 residues. In DNA, the CDR3 is TGTGCCAGTCACTCCCTCGGGGGCGAGCAGTACTTC. Its protein product is CASHSLGGEQYF.

The rearrangement links TRBV6-5 to TRBJ2-7, with a tentative D call TRBD2 (5 bases). V was shortened by 5 bases and J by 0 bases, with 14 bases between the two germline ends. CDR3 length: 15 residues. CDR1 and CDR2 from the germline V gene are MNHEY and SVGAGI. Here the CDR3 reads CASSRMRASSYEQYF. CDR3 bases: TGTGCCAGCAGTCGAATGCGGGCGAGCTCCTACGAGCAGTACTTC.

The chain recombines TRBV12-3 or TRBV12-4 with TRBJ1-2; no definite D call. This CDR3 has 13 residues. V lost 3 bases and J 5 bases, leaving 10 bases between the germline ends. The CDR3 DNA follows: TGTGCCAGCAGTTTCATCCGGGAATATGGCTACACCTTC. Residues: CASSFIREYGYTF.

The chain has TRBV20-1 and TRBJ1-2, with 8 bases aligning to TRBD1. Germline-derived CDR1 and CDR2 are DFQATT and SNEGSKA (reference sequence). The CDR3 sequence is 12 residues long. J lost 6 bases, V lost 3 bases, and 3 bases had no gene match. In DNA, the CDR3 is TGCAGTGCTAGTCAGGGGGCTGATGGCTACACCTTC. This codes for CSASQGADGYTF.

J is TRBJ1-2 and V is TRBV7-6, with 7 bases that match TRBD1. Germline V CDR1 and CDR2: SGHVS, FNYEAQ. V trimming: 5 bases; J trimming: 4 bases; junction bases outside the gene matches: 19. CDR3 length: 18 residues. CDR3 DNA: TGTGCCAGCAGCGCGCCCGGGACAGAGCCTCACCCGACCTATGGCTACACCTTC. This sequence encodes CASSAPGTEPHPTYGYTF. The full variable domain, with the rest looked up from reference TRBV7-6 and TRBJ1-2, is GAGVSQSPRYKVTKRGQDVALRCDPISGHVSLYWYRQALGQGPEFLTYFNYEAQQDKSGLPNDRFSAERPEGSISTLTIQRTEQRDSAMYRCASSAPGTEPHPTYGYTFGSGTRLTVV.

This chain connects TRBV4-2 to TRBJ1-1; 9 bases align to TRBD1. The germline V gene has CDR1 LGHNA and CDR2 YNFKEQ. Germline trimming cut 2 bases from V and 4 bases from J; bases unmatched to any gene: 11. This CDR3 is 17 amino acids long. CDR3 sequence (DNA): TGTGCCAGCAGCCAATCCTCGACAGGGGGGAGAATCACTGAAGCTTTCTTT. This codes for CASSQSSTGGRITEAFF.

This chain joins TRBV18 and TRBJ2-3; D is ambiguous. Trimming cost V 5 bases and J 5 bases, with 8 bases left between them. The CDR3 has 12 residues. The germline CDR1 and CDR2 sequences are KGHSH and LQKENI. For the CDR3, the DNA is TGTGCCAGCTCATTACGTAAAGATACGCAGTATTTT. This codes for CASSLRKDTQYF.

This chain links TRBV28 with TRBJ2-7, with D tentatively TRBD2 (5 bases). This CDR3 contains 16 residues. Per the germline V gene, CDR1 is MDHEN and CDR2 is SYDVKM. V lost 6 bases and J lost 1, with 19 bases in between. In nucleotides, the CDR3 is TGTGCCAGCAGCCCCGCCCCGGGGTGGGAGTCCTACGAGCAGTACTTC. It is translated as CASSPAPGWESYEQYF.